Listed below are T cell receptor beta chains from one sample, sequenced in a study of Tregs in tolerant kidney transplant recipients. This table comes from immunoSEQ multiplex PCR, and its TCRdb copy is limited to in-frame clones, with some not included. This repertoire shows some 90,000 clones, more than 90% found once; its top ten account for approximately 4.8%. Sequenced: CD8+ T cells from blood. These receptors originate from a human donor in good health. Both conserved end residues are part of each CDR3. Clone sizes are given selectively: once, few, many, or a class where the clone is expanded.

v_call	clone_size	cdr3_aa
TRBV4-1	-	CASSPLYGQKYGYTF
TRBV4-1	-	CASSQDSGAVDEQYF
TRBV7-7	-	CASSSGAYNEQFF
TRBV19	-	CASINRALSYGYTF
TRBV7-9	-	CASFGDLIYEQYF
TRBV9	-	CASNTGPPSYEQYF
TRBV2	-	CARGSGYNEQFF
TRBV9	-	CASSVAPTSGVNTGELFF
TRBV14	-	CASSQDSLSGFVRREIYEQFF
TRBV7-9	-	CASSQQGTADTQYF
TRBV5-1	-	CASSGVLGGSASDTQYF
TRBV6-5	-	CASSSPGLGNYNEQFF
TRBV2	-	CASRAGQNLSGNTIYF
TRBV5-4	-	CASSDGGWGQETQYF
TRBV5-1	-	CASSLVGSYNEQFF
TRBV9	-	CASSVHQALGETQYF
TRBV6-5	-	CASSYYRGDYEQYF
TRBV7-9	once	CASSLESGGYTF
TRBV27	-	CASGLFRDTEAFF
TRBV6-1	-	CASSKSDRGDSPLHF
TRBV9	-	CASSVATGTDRLEAFF
TRBV19	-	CASSIRDSNQPQHF
TRBV6-5	once	CASSYGDGGETQYF
TRBV2	-	CASSDRVSYEQYF
TRBV27	-	CASSPDLDRAEQYF
TRBV6-6	-	CASIITGTYTEAFF